These 5 T cell receptor beta chains originate from one sample sequenced in a study of blood T cell repertoires in COVID-19. Repertoires were generated with immunoSEQ multiplex PCR, while TCRdb's copy carries only in-frame clones and drops some. The sample lists tens of thousands of clones; around nine tenths were seen once. The sample comprised peripheral blood. Receptors were obtained from a human donor in a cohort sampled during active COVID-19.

The chain links TRBV9 to TRBJ2-2, with 7 nucleotides matching TRBD2. The CDR3 is made up of 14 amino acids. Germline V gives CDR1 SGDLS, CDR2 YYNGEE. The ends lost 5 bases at V and 5 bases at J; junction bases unmatched: 6. The CDR3 sequence is CASRTSGTTGELFF. CDR3 nucleotide sequence: TGTGCCAGCAGAACAAGCGGGACTACCGGGGAGCTGTTTTTT.

V and J are TRBV9 and TRBJ2-1; TRBD2 agrees at 7 bases. Germline trimming cut 3 bases from V and 0 bases from J; bases unmatched to any gene: 9. Germline CDR1 reads SGDLS; CDR2 reads YYNGEE. The CDR3 is made up of 17 amino acids. In nucleotides, the CDR3 is TGTGCCAGCAGCGGCCATGATACGGGAGGCTCCTACAATGAGCAGTTCTTC. It is translated as CASSGHDTGGSYNEQFF.

The V call is TRBV18, the J call TRBJ1-5; D gene unclear. Germline V CDR1 and CDR2: KGHSH, LQKENI. This CDR3 has 16 amino acids. Trimming stripped 3 bases from V and 2 bases from J, with 14 bases between. In DNA, the CDR3 is TGTGCCAGCTCACCCCGGGAAGGGTCGGGCAATCAGCCCCAGCATTTT. As protein: CASSPREGSGNQPQHF.

This chain links TRBV11-3 with TRBJ2-7, with 7 nucleotides matching TRBD1. Unmatched junction bases numbered 11, after V lost 0 bases and J lost 6 bases. Germline V gene lookup returns CDR1 SGHNT and CDR2 YENEEA. The CDR3 is 16 residues long. CDR3 in amino acids: CASSLDGNRGSGEQYF. For the CDR3, the DNA is TGTGCCAGCAGCTTAGACGGAAACAGGGGCTCCGGCGAGCAGTACTTC.

V usage is TRBV4-2 and J usage is TRBJ1-5; the D is unclear. Trimming removed 1 base from V and 5 bases from J, with 9 bases in between. Per the germline V gene, CDR1 is LGHNA and CDR2 is YNFKEQ. This CDR3 is built from 14 residues. The CDR3 nucleotides are TGTGCCAGCAGCCAAGCAACAGCGGATCAGCCCCAGCATTTT. Encoded protein: CASSQATADQPQHF.